The rows below give T cell receptor beta chains drawn from one sample of a study of cytomegalovirus exposure and HLA in healthy donors. TCRdb keeps only in-frame clones here, not all; method: immunoSEQ multiplex PCR. The data hold 90,000 to 110,000 clones, with around 75% observed a single time. The sample comprised PBMCs. The receptors derive from a man between 35 and 55 years old in good health and CMV-seronegative. Both conserved end residues are part of each CDR3. The D gene is left open where the match is weak. A row's size may be missing; if present it is once, few, many or a size class.

TRBJ1-4	few	.	TRBV27	CASSYGGNNEKLFF	TGTGCCAGCAGTTACGGCGGAAATAATGAAAAACTGTTTTTT
TRBJ2-4	.	TRBD2	TRBV9	CASSVALAGNIQYF	TGTGCCAGCAGCGTAGCACTAGCGGGAAACATTCAGTACTTC
TRBJ2-2	.	.	TRBV7-8	CASSPSSGIELFF	TGTGCCAGCAGCCCATCCTCCGGTATTGAGCTGTTTTTT
TRBJ1-1	.	.	TRBV30	CAWSVDSMNTEAFF	TGTGCCTGGAGTGTAGACAGCATGAACACTGAAGCTTTCTTT
TRBJ2-2	.	.	TRBV29-1	CSVEFGPGGNTGELFF	.
TRBJ2-5	.	TRBD2	TRBV9	CASSSVGTSFRETQYF	TGTGCCAGCAGCAGTGTGGGGACTAGCTTTCGAGAGACCCAGTACTTC
TRBJ2-3	.	TRBD1	TRBV19	CASSIGDRVPDTQYF	TGTGCCAGTAGTATAGGGGACAGGGTCCCAGATACGCAGTATTTT
TRBJ2-7	.	TRBD1	TRBV28	CASSSDRGLNEQYF	TGTGCCAGCAGTTCCGACAGGGGGCTTAACGAGCAGTACTTC
TRBJ2-7	.	TRBD1	TRBV5-1	CASKLGQGFYEQYF	TGCGCCAGCAAGCTGGGACAGGGGTTCTACGAGCAGTACTTC
TRBJ2-1	.	TRBD2	TRBV11-2	CASSPSQGTSGSNEQFF	TGTGCCAGCAGCCCGTCACAGGGGACTAGCGGGTCTAATGAGCAGTTCTTC
TRBJ2-7	few	.	TRBV6-5	CASRAGGSSYEQYF	TGTGCCAGCAGGGCTGGCGGCAGCTCCTACGAGCAGTACTTC
TRBJ1-1	.	.	TRBV27	CASSLSAGEAFF	TGTGCCAGCAGTTTATCGGCGGGAGAAGCTTTCTTT
TRBJ1-1	many	.	TRBV6-5	CASSFTGSGTEAFF	TGTGCCAGCAGTTTCACAGGGTCTGGCACTGAAGCTTTCTTT
TRBJ2-5	.	TRBD1	TRBV7-2	CASSPRTGYLETQYF	TGTGCCAGCAGCCCCCGGACAGGGTATTTGGAGACCCAGTACTTC
TRBJ1-5	.	.	TRBV7-2	CASSLPGLFGQPQHF	TGTGCCAGCAGCTTACCGGGACTCTTTGGTCAGCCCCAGCATTTT
TRBJ2-7	few	.	TRBV29-1	CSVGRAGNYEQYF	TGCAGCGTTGGAAGGGCGGGAAACTACGAGCAGTACTTC
TRBJ1-2	.	.	TRBV4-1	CASSQGIGAGEGYTF	TGCGCCAGCAGCCAGGGTATTGGGGCAGGGGAGGGCTACACCTTC
TRBJ2-7	once	TRBD2	TRBV7-2	CASSLGGPSGRVEQYF	TGTGCCAGCAGCTTAGGGGGGCCTAGCGGGAGAGTCGAGCAGTACTTC
TRBJ1-2	once	.	TRBV6-4	CASSLQGSYGYTF	TGTGCCAGCAGCCTCCAGGGGTCCTATGGCTACACCTTC
TRBJ1-5	once	.	TRBV27	CASSLSSEDQPQHF	TGTGCCAGCAGTTTATCATCGGAGGATCAGCCCCAGCATTTT
TRBJ1-3	.	TRBD1	TRBV11-2	CASSSFFRDRGRGNTIYF	TGTGCCAGCAGCTCCTTCTTTCGGGACAGGGGAAGGGGAAACACCATATATTTT
TRBJ2-3	.	.	TRBV6-1	CASSTLDPTDTQYF	TGTGCCAGCAGTACCCTAGACCCCACAGATACGCAGTATTTT
TRBJ2-1	.	.	TRBV2	CASSPLPGSMREQFF	TGTGCCAGCAGTCCCCTCCCTGGGTCTATGAGGGAGCAGTTCTTC
TRBJ2-5	.	TRBD2	TRBV5-6	CASSGRRGLVVKTQYF	TGTGCCAGCAGCGGACGGAGGGGACTAGTGGTGAAGACCCAGTACTTC
TRBJ2-1	few	.	TRBV27	CASSLSGRHNEQFF	TGTGCCAGCAGTTTATCGGGGCGCCACAATGAGCAGTTCTTC
TRBJ2-5	.	TRBD2	TRBV2	CASSGLAGQETQYF	TGTGCCAGCAGTGGACTAGCGGGGCAGGAGACCCAGTACTTC
TRBJ1-4	.	.	TRBV11-1	CASSLSGPNEKLFF	TGTGCCAGCAGCTTATCTGGGCCGAATGAAAAACTGTTTTTT
TRBJ2-1	.	TRBD2	TRBV11-2	CASSLRASGGYNEQFF	TGTGCCAGCAGCTTACGGGCTAGCGGGGGATACAATGAGCAGTTCTTC
TRBJ2-2	.	.	TRBV2	CASNEPERRELFF	TGTGCCAGCAATGAGCCCGAGCGGCGGGAGCTGTTTTTT
TRBJ2-7	.	.	TRBV7-9	CAIRGGQGSYEQYF	TGTGCCATCCGAGGTGGCCAGGGTTCCTACGAGCAGTACTTC
TRBJ2-7	.	.	TRBV7-8	CASSPLGGELTRVKQYF	TGTGCCAGCAGCCCCTTAGGCGGCGAACTAACCAGGGTGAAGCAGTACTTC
TRBJ1-4	few	.	TRBV15	CATSRDAGNEKLFF	TGTGCCACCAGCAGAGATGCGGGTAATGAAAAACTGTTTTTT
TRBJ2-7	.	TRBD1	TRBV6-1	CASSAPGTAAQGQYF	TGTGCCAGCAGTGCACCCGGGACAGCGGCTCAGGGGCAGTACTTC
TRBJ1-5	.	TRBD1	TRBV6-5	CASSYTQGINQPQHF	TGTGCCAGCAGTTACACACAGGGGATCAATCAGCCCCAGCATTTT
TRBJ1-1	.	TRBD1	TRBV5-4	CASGTVGDTEAFF	TGTGCCAGCGGGACAGTGGGCGACACTGAAGCTTTCTTT
TRBJ2-5	.	TRBD2	TRBV28	CASKPGGGKETQYF	TGTGCCAGCAAGCCCGGGGGGGGGAAAGAGACCCAGTACTTC
TRBJ1-2	few	TRBD1	TRBV5-6	CASRGTGYGYTF	TGTGCCAGCAGAGGGACAGGGTATGGCTACACCTTC
TRBJ1-1	once	.	TRBV9	CASSVLSGGTEAFF	TGTGCCAGCAGCGTATTATCGGGGGGCACTGAAGCTTTCTTT
TRBJ1-1	few	TRBD1	TRBV4-1	CASSPLGQGARNTEAFF	TGCGCCAGCAGCCCCTTGGGACAGGGGGCGAGGAACACTGAAGCTTTCTTT
TRBJ2-2	.	.	TRBV7-2	CASSLGQNTGELFF	TGTGCCAGCAGCCTCGGACAGAACACCGGGGAGCTGTTTTTT
TRBJ2-1	.	TRBD1	TRBV27	CASRGATGGNEQFF	TGTGCCAGCAGGGGGGCGACAGGGGGTAATGAGCAGTTCTTC
TRBJ2-7	.	TRBD2	TRBV27	CASSPISGIGSYEQYF	TGTGCCAGCAGTCCGATCAGCGGGATTGGCTCCTACGAGCAGTACTTC
TRBJ1-5	.	.	TRBV5-6	CASSLAGRSNQPQHF	TGTGCCAGCAGCTTGGCAGGGCGGAGCAATCAGCCCCAGCATTTT
TRBJ2-7	.	.	TRBV27	CASSPRGNYEQYF	TGTGCCAGCAGTCCCCGCGGGAACTACGAGCAGTACTTC
TRBJ2-1	.	TRBD2	TRBV30	CAWRELAGVGEQFF	TGTGCCTGGAGGGAACTAGCGGGAGTGGGTGAGCAGTTCTTC
TRBJ2-7	.	TRBD1	TRBV19	CASSMGQGGYEQYF	TGTGCCAGTAGTATGGGACAGGGCGGGTACGAGCAGTACTTC
TRBJ2-6	few	.	TRBV6-5	CASSYEQSGANVLTF	TGTGCCAGCAGTTACGAGCAATCTGGGGCCAACGTCCTGACTTTC
TRBJ2-3	.	.	TRBV6-6	CASSYETRDTDTQYF	TGTGCCAGCAGTTACGAGACTAGGGATACAGATACGCAGTATTTT
TRBJ2-7	.	.	TRBV7-9	CASSFAGQYEQYF	TGTGCCAGCAGCTTTGCGGGGCAGTACGAGCAGTACTTC
TRBJ1-2	.	.	TRBV6-6	CATGQNYGYTF	TGTGCCACAGGACAGAATTATGGCTACACCTTC